This T cell receptor (beta chain) originates from a study of identical twins. Study conclusions and caveats: Less excess twin sharing appeared in beta out-of-frame sequences.

In regard to this clonotype: Its antigen is not known.

TCRdb reanalysed the 5' RACE reads using MiXCR and keeps one entry per CDR3 protein. Among just over 500,000 distinct CDR3 sequences listed, about 20% were seen once. The same data also went into a second study, on T cells expressing NK-cell markers. That study reports: T cells sorted in several experiments were restricted to alpha-beta TCR T cells by an anti-gamma-delta TCR antibody.

Sequenced input: CD4+ T cells sorted from blood. The TCR comes from a woman between 18 and 29 years old in good health.

CDR3 in amino acids: CASSKDIGGRETQYF. The CDR3 nucleotides read TGCGCCAGCAGCAAAGACATAGGGGGAAGGGAGACCCAGTACTTC. This rearrangement joins TRBV5-1 to TRBJ2-5; D may be TRBD1 (6 bases). Per the germline V gene, CDR1 is SGHRS and CDR2 is YFSETQ. The CDR3 consists of 15 residues. The germline V and J ends were trimmed by 4 bases and 5 bases, with 18 bases remaining between them.